This T cell receptor (beta chain) was sequenced for a study of blood T cell repertoires in COVID-19. Only in-frame clones appear in the TCRdb table, and some are missing; sequencing was by immunoSEQ multiplex PCR. This table has 120,000 to 150,000 clones, around nine tenths appearing once. Germline lookup yields CDR1 MGHRA and CDR2 YSYEKL. V trimming: 3 bases; J trimming: 3 bases; junction bases outside the gene matches: 9. The CDR3 has 16 residues. The sample taken for sequencing was peripheral blood. The V and J genes are TRBV4-1 and TRBJ2-7, with 9 bases that match TRBD1. This receptor was obtained from a woman between 45 and 60 years old with active or convalescent COVID-19. Written as DNA, the CDR3 is TGCGCCAGCAGCCACTCCACCGGGACAGGGAACTACGAGCAGTACTTC. Amino acid sequence: CASSHSTGTGNYEQYF.